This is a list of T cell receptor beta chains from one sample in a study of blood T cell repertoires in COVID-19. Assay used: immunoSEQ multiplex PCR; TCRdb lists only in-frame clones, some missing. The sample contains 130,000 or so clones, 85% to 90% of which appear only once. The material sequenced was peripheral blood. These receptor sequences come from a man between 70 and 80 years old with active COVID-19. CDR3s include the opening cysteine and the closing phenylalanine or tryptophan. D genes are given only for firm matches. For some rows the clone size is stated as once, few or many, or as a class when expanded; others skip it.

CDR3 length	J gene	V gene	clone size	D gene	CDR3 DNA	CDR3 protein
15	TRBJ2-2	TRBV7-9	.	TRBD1	TGTGCCAGCAGCTCCGGGACAGTGAACACCGGGGAGCTGTTTTTT	CASSSGTVNTGELFF
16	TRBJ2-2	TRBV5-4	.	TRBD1	TGTGCCAGCAGCGGAGGGGGACAGGGTACTTCCGGGGAGCTGTTTTTT	CASSGGGQGTSGELFF
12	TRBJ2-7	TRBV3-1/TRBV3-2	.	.	TGTGCCAGCAGCCAAGAAACAACCCGACAGTACTTC	CASSQETTRQYF
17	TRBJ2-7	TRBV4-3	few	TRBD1	TGCGCCAGCAGCTTCCCGCCAGGGACAGGGTTTCGCTACGAGCAGTACTTC	CASSFPPGTGFRYEQYF
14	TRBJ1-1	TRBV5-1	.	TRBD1	TGCGCCAGCATGCAGGGGACAGGGAACACTGAAGCTTTCTTT	CASMQGTGNTEAFF
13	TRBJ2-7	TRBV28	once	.	TGTGCCAGCAGTTTGACAGCCGGCTACGAGCAGTACTTC	CASSLTAGYEQYF
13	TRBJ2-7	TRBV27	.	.	TGTGCCAGCAGTCCAAGGACAGTATACGAGCAGTACTTC	CASSPRTVYEQYF
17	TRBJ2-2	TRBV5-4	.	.	TGTGCCAGCAGCCAAAACCAGGGTATTTCGAACACCGGGGAGCTGTTTTTT	CASSQNQGISNTGELFF
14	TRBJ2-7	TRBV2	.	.	TGTGCCAGCAGTGTTCAAGGGGCCCTCTACGAGCAGTACTTC	CASSVQGALYEQYF
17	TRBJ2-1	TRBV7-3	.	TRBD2	TGTGCCAGCAGCTTAAGTCACGGGACTAGCGGGAGCAATGAGCAGTTCTTC	CASSLSHGTSGSNEQFF
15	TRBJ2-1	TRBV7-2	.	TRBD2	TGTGCCAGCAGCCCCTCAGGACTAGGCTACAATGAGCAGTTCTTC	CASSPSGLGYNEQFF
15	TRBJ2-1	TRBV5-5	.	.	TGTGCCAGCAGCTGGTCCGACAGCCCAGCCAATGAGCAGTTCTTC	CASSWSDSPANEQFF
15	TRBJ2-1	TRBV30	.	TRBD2	TGTGCCTGGAGTCCTCTAGCGGGAGACTACAATGAGCAGTTCTTC	CAWSPLAGDYNEQFF
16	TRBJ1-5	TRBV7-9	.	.	TGTGCCAGCAGCTTAGGGGACAACATTAGCAATCAGCCCCAGCATTTT	CASSLGDNISNQPQHF
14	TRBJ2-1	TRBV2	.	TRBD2	TGTGCCAGCTCGCTAGCGGCTTCCTACAATGAGCAGTTCTTC	CASSLAASYNEQFF
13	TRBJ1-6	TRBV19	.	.	TGTGCCAGTAGCGACAATTTTAATTCACCCCTCCACTTT	CASSDNFNSPLHF
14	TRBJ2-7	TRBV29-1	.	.	TGCAGCGTTTCTGCCCCCGACGGGAGCTACGAGCAGTACTTC	CSVSAPDGSYEQYF
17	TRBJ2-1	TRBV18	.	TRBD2	TGTGCCAGCTCACCACAGGAAAGCGGGAGGCGTCCGGGGGAGCAGTTCTTC	CASSPQESGRRPGEQFF
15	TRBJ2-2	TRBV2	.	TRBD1	TGTGCCAGCATCGGGACAGGGCGAAACACCGGGGAGCTGTTTTTT	CASIGTGRNTGELFF
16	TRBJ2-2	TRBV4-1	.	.	TGCGCCAGCAGACTGCTCCCGGGACTCCCCACCGGGGAGCTGTTTTTT	CASRLLPGLPTGELFF
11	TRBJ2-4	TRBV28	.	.	TGTGCCAGCAGTTCAGGAAACATTCAGTACTTC	CASSSGNIQYF
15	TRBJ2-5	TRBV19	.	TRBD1	TGTGCCAGTAGCCTCCTGACAGGGTCGGAAGAGACCCAGTACTTC	CASSLLTGSEETQYF
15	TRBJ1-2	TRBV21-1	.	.	TGTGCCAGCAGCAAAGAATACAGGACTAACTATGGCTACACCTTC	CASSKEYRTNYGYTF
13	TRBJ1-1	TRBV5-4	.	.	TGTGCCAGCAGCTTGGGCGCGAACACTGAAGCTTTCTTT	CASSLGANTEAFF
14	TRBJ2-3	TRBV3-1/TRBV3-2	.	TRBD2	TGTGCCAGCAGTCTTAGCGGGATCACAGATACGCAGTATTTT	CASSLSGITDTQYF
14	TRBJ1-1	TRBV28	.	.	TGTGCCAGCAGGGGACACCCCCCGAAGGCTGAAGCTTTCTTT	CASRGHPPKAEAFF
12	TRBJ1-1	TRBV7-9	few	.	TGTGCCAGCAGCCCCGGGGGGTCTGAAGCTTTCTTT	CASSPGGSEAFF
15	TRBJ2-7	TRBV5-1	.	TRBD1	TGCGCCAGCAGCTTGGGTGGGACAGGGGTCTACGAGCAGTACTTC	CASSLGGTGVYEQYF
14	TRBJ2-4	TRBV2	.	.	TGTGCCAGCAGGGTACAGGTGGGCAAAAACATTCAGTACTTC	CASRVQVGKNIQYF
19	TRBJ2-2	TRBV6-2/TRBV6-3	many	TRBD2	TGTGCCAGCAGTTTAGGGGGACTAGCTAATTTCGCGAACACCGGGGAGCTGTTTTTT	CASSLGGLANFANTGELFF
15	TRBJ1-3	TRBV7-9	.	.	TGTGCCAGCAGCTTAGACAGGGCCACTGGAAACACCATATATTTT	CASSLDRATGNTIYF
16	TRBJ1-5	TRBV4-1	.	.	TGCGCCAGCAGCCAAGGTGACCCCCTGAGGAATCAGCCCCAGCATTTT	CASSQGDPLRNQPQHF
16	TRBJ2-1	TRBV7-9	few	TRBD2	TGTGCCAGCAGCTTAGTGGTGGGAGGGCCGTACAATGAGCAGTTCTTC	CASSLVVGGPYNEQFF
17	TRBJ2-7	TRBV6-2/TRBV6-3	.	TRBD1	TGTGCCAGCAGTTACTCGCGAACCGGGACAGGGGGCTACGAGCAGTACTTC	CASSYSRTGTGGYEQYF
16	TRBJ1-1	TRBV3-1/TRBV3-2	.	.	TGTGCCAGCAGCCAAGATCTGAGGGGGTTGAACACTGAAGCTTTCTTT	CASSQDLRGLNTEAFF
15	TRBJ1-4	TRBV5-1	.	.	TGCGCCAGCAGCGTAGGACTTGGAACTAATGAAAAACTGTTTTTT	CASSVGLGTNEKLFF
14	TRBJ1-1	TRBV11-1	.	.	TGTGCCAGCAGCCGCGATGACAGGAACACTGAAGCTTTCTTT	CASSRDDRNTEAFF
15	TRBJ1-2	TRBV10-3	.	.	TGTGCCATCAGTGAGTCACAGCAGGGGAACTATGGCTACACCTTC	CAISESQQGNYGYTF
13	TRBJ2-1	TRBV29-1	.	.	TGCAGCGTTTCGAGGCAATCCTACAATGAGCAGTTCTTC	CSVSRQSYNEQFF
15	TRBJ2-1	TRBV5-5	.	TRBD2	TGTGCCAGCAGCTTAATAGCGGGCTCCTACAATGAGCAGTTCTTC	CASSLIAGSYNEQFF
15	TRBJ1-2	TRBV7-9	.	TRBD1	TGTGCCAGCAGCTTAGGAGGGACAGAGACGTTTGGCTACACCTTC	CASSLGGTETFGYTF
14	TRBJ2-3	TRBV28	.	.	TGTGCCAGCACTGTCCCCGGTAGCACAGATACGCAGTATTTT	CASTVPGSTDTQYF
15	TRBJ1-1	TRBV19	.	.	TGTGCCAGTAGTCCGAGACAGGCTTGGGGCACTGAAGCTTTCTTT	CASSPRQAWGTEAFF
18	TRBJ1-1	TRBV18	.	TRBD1	TGTGCCAGCTCACCCATGGGGACAGGGTATGGATCGAACACTGAAGCTTTCTTT	CASSPMGTGYGSNTEAFF
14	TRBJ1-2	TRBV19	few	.	TGTGCCAGTAGTGAACGGGACTCAACAAGCGGCTACACCTTC	CASSERDSTSGYTF
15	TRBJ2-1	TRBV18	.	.	TGTGCCAGCTCACCAAGGAGGACAGCCTACAATGAGCAGTTCTTC	CASSPRRTAYNEQFF
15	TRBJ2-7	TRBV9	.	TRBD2	TGTGCCAGCAGCGTCCTCGGGACTAGCGGGAACGAGCAGTACTTC	CASSVLGTSGNEQYF
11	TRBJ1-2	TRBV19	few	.	TGTGCCAGTAGTAACTCCTATGGCTACACCTTC	CASSNSYGYTF
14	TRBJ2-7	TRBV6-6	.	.	TGTGCCAGCACCTCGGACATTCTTGGGAGGGAGCAGTACTTC	CASTSDILGREQYF
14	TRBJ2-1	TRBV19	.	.	TGTGCCAGTGCCGGTCGGCGGGGCCACAATGAGCAGTTCTTC	CASAGRRGHNEQFF
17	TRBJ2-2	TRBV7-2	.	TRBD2	TGTGCCAGCAGCGGCCGGGGGCTAGCGGGATCCGACGGGGAGCTGTTTTTT	CASSGRGLAGSDGELFF
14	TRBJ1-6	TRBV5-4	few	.	TGTGCCAGCAGTTCTAACAGAGATAATTCACCCCTCCACTTT	CASSSNRDNSPLHF
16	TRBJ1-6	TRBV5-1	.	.	TGCGCCAGCAGCTTGGAAGGGAGCTCCTATAATTCACCCCTCCACTTT	CASSLEGSSYNSPLHF
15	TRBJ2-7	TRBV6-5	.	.	TGTGCCAGCAGTTACTCACCAGGGATTTCCTACGAGCAGTACTTC	CASSYSPGISYEQYF